This T cell receptor (beta chain) was retrieved from a study of blood T cell repertoires in COVID-19. The wider study: Acute-phase and convalescent COVID-19 samples originated in the United States, Italy and Spain.

Per the study methods: Scientists estimated how many nucleated cells there were by amplifying reference gene primers. Libraries were prepared by immunoSEQ multiplex PCR; TCRdb keeps only in-frame clonotypes and omits some of them. The V and J calls and clone size were taken over from that table, and D and trimming were inferred from the DNA. Among 80,000 to 95,000 clones listed, 75% to 90% were seen once. Germline CDR1 reads KGHDR; CDR2 reads SFDVKD. The CDR3 is 20 residues long. V lost 3 bases to trimming and J lost 1 base; unmatched junction nucleotides: 12. This chain links TRBV24-1 with TRBJ2-1; 12 nucleotides align to TRBD2. This receptor was taken from a woman in her 70s with acute or convalescent COVID-19. Sequencing was performed on peripheral blood. CDR3 amino acids: CATSDPPSLAGGPSYNEQFF. The CDR3 DNA follows: TGTGCCACCAGTGATCCACCCTCCCTAGCGGGAGGGCCTTCCTACAATGAGCAGTTCTTC.